A single sample is the source of the 7 T cell receptor beta chains below, sequenced in a study of blood T cell repertoires in COVID-19. The table came from immunoSEQ multiplex PCR; TCRdb's copy has only in-frame clones and leaves some out. The profile shows about 210,000 clones, about 84% of them singletons. The sequenced material came from peripheral blood. The receptor source for this set is an elderly woman with COVID-19, enrolled during active disease.

The chain joins TRBV6-5 to TRBJ1-6, with 10 bases aligning to TRBD1. The ends lost 2 bases at V and 7 bases at J; junction bases unmatched: 5. CDR1 MNHEY and CDR2 SVGAGI come from the germline V gene. This CDR3 has 16 residues. The chain's CDR3 is CASSYGTGVENSPLHF. The CDR3 DNA reads TGTGCCAGCAGTTACGGGACAGGGGTTGAAAATTCACCCCTCCACTTT.

J is TRBJ1-2 and V is TRBV7-8; 7 positions agree with TRBD1. Per germline, CDR1 SGHVS and CDR2 FQNEAQ. The CDR3 contains 14 residues. With V trimmed by 5 bases and J by 2 bases, 5 bases remained unmatched. The CDR3 sequence is CASSITTGNYGYTF. The DNA of the CDR3 is TGTGCCAGCAGCATTACGACAGGGAACTATGGCTACACCTTC.

The V call is TRBV10-1, the J call TRBJ2-3, with TRBD1 as a possible D gene (5 bases). Trimming took off 9 bases at V and 4 bases at J, with 8 bases between the two ends. CDR3 length: 11 amino acids. The germline CDR1 and CDR2 sequences are WNHNN and SYGVQD (reference sequence). The CDR3: CASQGSDTQYF. The CDR3 coding sequence is TGCGCCAGTCAGGGTTCAGATACGCAGTATTTT.

The V call is TRBV5-1, the J call TRBJ1-2, with 7 positions matching TRBD1. The CDR3 loop spans 14 amino acids. CDR1 and CDR2 from the germline V gene are SGHRS and YFSETQ. After removal of 4 bases from V and 3 bases from J, the junction contained 6 bases not matched to a gene. The CDR3 reads CASSAVTGDYGYTF. CDR3 in DNA: TGCGCCAGCAGCGCGGTAACAGGGGACTATGGCTACACCTTC. The whole variable domain, remainder taken from reference TRBV5-1 and TRBJ1-2, is KAGVTQTPRYLIKTRGQQVTLSCSPISGHRSVSWYQQTPGQGLQFLFEYFSETQRNKGNFPGRFSGRQFSNSRSEMNVSTLELGDSALYLCASSAVTGDYGYTFGSGTRLTVV.

V usage is TRBV18 and J usage is TRBJ1-2, with D tentatively TRBD1 (5 bases). With 2 bases removed from V and 4 bases from J, the gap between germline ends came to 14 bases. The germline V gene encodes CDR1 KGHSH and CDR2 LQKENI. This CDR3 is built from 15 residues. Here the CDR3 reads CASSPYQSQGYGYTF. As DNA, the CDR3 is TGTGCCAGCTCACCATACCAGTCCCAGGGCTATGGCTACACCTTC.

In its sample, this clone was seen once. V and J are TRBV5-4 and TRBJ1-3; D remains unclear. The V gene's germline CDR1 is SGHNT and CDR2 YYREEE (reference sequence). Deletions cut 0 bases from V and 4 bases from J, with 11 bases between. The CDR3 consists of 15 residues. The CDR3: CASSLGGPGGNTIYF. The CDR3 region has the DNA TGTGCCAGCAGCTTGGGTGGGCCGGGGGGAAACACCATATATTTT. Supplemented by reference TRBV5-4 and TRBJ1-3, the full variable domain reads ETGVTQSPTHLIKTRGQQVTLRCSSQSGHNTVSWYQQALGQGPQFIFQYYREEENGRGNFPPRFSGLQFPNYSSELNVNALELDDSALYLCASSLGGPGGNTIYFGEGSWLTVV.

This chain connects TRBV11-2 to TRBJ1-1, with TRBD1 identical over 7 bases. Per germline, CDR1 SGHAT and CDR2 FQNNGV. With 3 bases clipped from V and 7 bases from J, the junction kept 2 bases outside the gene matches. This CDR3 contains 12 residues. The CDR3 nucleotides are TGTGCCAGCAGCTTCAGGGGGGATGAAGCTTTCTTT. It codes for CASSFRGDEAFF.